Listed here are 17 T cell receptor beta chains from one sample, sequenced in a study of T-cell memory formation after mild COVID-19. Each CDR3 protein gets one entry after TCRdb re-called the 5' RACE reads with MiXCR. The sample yields hundreds of thousands of distinct CDR3 sequences, roughly 17% seen once. The sample comprised PBMCs or a T cell subset sorted from them (not recorded which). These TCRs come from an adult woman who had mild COVID-19 (a few samples of this study predate the infection). Cell type and time point are not known.

This clonotype has a count of ten or more. This chain joins TRBV3-1 and TRBJ2-7; D not certain. Trimming took off 0 bases at V and 2 bases at J, with 5 bases between the two ends. CDR3 length: 13 amino acids. The germline V gene has CDR1 LGHDT and CDR2 YNNKEL (reference sequence). CDR3 amino acids: CASSQDSAYEQYF. The CDR3 region has the DNA TGTGCCAGCAGCCAAGACAGCGCCTACGAGCAGTACTTC.

This chain links TRBV20-1 with TRBJ2-7; TRBD2 matches at 13 bases. The CDR3 runs 16 residues. Germline assignment: CDR1 DFQATT and CDR2 SNEGSKA (reference sequence). With 3 bases clipped from V and 5 bases from J, the junction kept 10 bases outside the gene matches. This CDR3 reads CSASLGLAGVGNEQYF. DNA for the CDR3: TGCAGTGCTAGCCTTGGACTAGCGGGAGTAGGCAACGAGCAGTACTTC.

This clonotype turned up a few times. The chain has TRBV29-1 and TRBJ2-1; 12 positions agree with TRBD2. The CDR3 extends over 17 amino acids. V lost 2 bases, J lost 4 bases, and 9 bases stayed unmatched. Germline V lookup: CDR1 SQVTM, CDR2 ANQGSEA. In DNA form, the CDR3 reads TGCAGCGTTGAACCCGGACTAGCGGGAAATAGTTACAATGAGCAGTTCTTC. Its protein product is CSVEPGLAGNSYNEQFF.

The rearrangement joins TRBV7-2 to TRBJ2-3, with D perhaps matching TRBD1 (6 bases). V was trimmed by 5 bases and J by 2 bases, leaving 17 bases between them. Germline assignment: CDR1 SGHTA and CDR2 FQGNSA. There are 16 residues in the CDR3. CDR3 in DNA: TGTGCCAGCAGCCCCTTGAAGGACAGTCCCACAGATACGCAGTATTTT. It specifies CASSPLKDSPTDTQYF.

This chain connects TRBV21-1 to TRBJ2-4; the listed D gene, TRBD2, was not tested against the DNA. TRBV21-1 is shown as a pseudogene. CDR3 length equals 17 residues. CDR3 in amino acids: CASSRSGDGLAKNIQYF. CDR3 coding DNA: TGTGCCAGCAGCAGGAGCGGAGACGGGTTAGCCAAAAACATTCAGTACTTC.

The chain links TRBV12-3 or TRBV12-4 to TRBJ1-1; the D gene is possibly TRBD1 (5 bases). Trimming cost V 5 bases and J 0 bases, with 10 bases left between them. This CDR3 comprises 14 residues. In DNA form, the CDR3 reads TGTGCCAGCAGTACGTGGGGGGTGAACACTGAAGCTTTCTTT. Protein sequence: CASSTWGVNTEAFF.

This sequence joins TRBV6-2 or TRBV6-3 and TRBJ1-4, with TRBD1 identical over 9 bases. CDR1 is MNHEY, CDR2 SVGEGT, per germline. The V gene end was trimmed by 7 bases and the J gene end by 6 bases; junction bases not matched to a gene: 6. The CDR3 has 14 amino acids. Here the CDR3 DNA reads TGTGCCAGCAACCGGGACAGGGTCGATGAAAAACTGTTTTTT. Its protein is CASNRDRVDEKLFF.

DNA for the CDR3: TGCAGTGCTAGAGTGGGGACTAGCGGGCGCACAGATACGCAGTATTTT. Encoded protein: CSARVGTSGRTDTQYF. The J gene is TRBJ2-3, the V gene TRBV20-1; 12 bases are shared with TRBD2. This CDR3 region has 16 residues. Germline V gene sequence: CDR1 DFQATT, CDR2 SNEGSKA (reference sequence). Trimming removed 1 base from V and 1 base from J; junction bases left unmatched: 3.

The sample holds a few counts of this clonotype. The rearrangement joins TRBV7-9 to TRBJ1-5; TRBD1 agrees at 7 bases. This CDR3 comprises 15 residues. Germline V lookup: CDR1 SEHNR, CDR2 FQNEAQ (reference sequence). Unmatched junction bases numbered 9, after V lost 4 bases and J lost 6 bases. The CDR3 region has the DNA TGTGCCAGCAGCTCCCAGGGGGTAGGAAGTCAGCCCCAGCATTTT. Translated, it gives CASSSQGVGSQPQHF.

This clonotype appeared a few times. This chain links TRBV6-6 with TRBJ2-3; weak D call: TRBD2 (6 bases). Per germline, CDR1 MNHNY and CDR2 SVGAGI (reference sequence). The V end lost 6 bases, the J end lost 5 bases, and 12 bases lay between the germline ends. This CDR3 has 13 residues. The CDR3 reads CASRERVRDTQYF. Here the CDR3 DNA reads TGTGCCAGCAGGGAGCGGGTGAGAGATACGCAGTATTTT.

A single count supports this clonotype. The rearrangement uses TRBV12-3 or TRBV12-4 and TRBJ1-2; D possibly corresponds to TRBD1 (5 bases). The CDR3 extends over 15 amino acids. Trimming took 5 bases from V and 4 from J, leaving 17 bases between them. CDR3 sequence (DNA): TGTGCCAGCAGTCTGATGTGGGGGGTAGGCTATGGCTACACCTTC. Translating gives CASSLMWGVGYGYTF.

This clonotype was counted only a few times. The chain carries TRBV5-4 and TRBJ2-2; 10 bases map to TRBD2. CDR3 size: 15 residues. V was clipped by 4 bases and J by 5 bases; unmatched bases: 5. Germline V gives CDR1 SGHNT, CDR2 YYREEE (reference sequence). CDR3 protein: CASSEAGGPTGELFF. The CDR3 region has the DNA TGTGCCAGCAGCGAAGCGGGAGGGCCGACCGGGGAGCTGTTTTTT. The complete variable domain, with remaining parts taken from reference TRBV5-4 and TRBJ2-2, reads ETGVTQSPTHLIKTRGQQVTLRCSSQSGHNTVSWYQQALGQGPQFIFQYYREEENGRGNFPPRFSGLQFPNYSSELNVNALELDDSALYLCASSEAGGPTGELFFGEGSRLTVL.

There are a few counts of this clonotype. The chain carries TRBV2 and TRBJ2-3, with TRBD1 matching 10 bases. J gave up 1 base and V 6 bases, and 1 base lay outside the gene matches. Germline CDR1 reads SNHLY; CDR2 reads FYNNEI. This CDR3 comprises 14 residues. The CDR3 sequence is CASRDRGGTDTQYF. The CDR3 coding sequence is TGTGCCAGCAGGGACAGGGGGGGCACAGATACGCAGTATTTT.

This clonotype was seen only a few times. This chain links TRBV19 with TRBJ2-1; 10 nucleotides agree with TRBD2. The V gene's germline CDR1 is LNHDA and CDR2 SQIVND (reference sequence). The ends lost 9 bases at V and 1 base at J; junction bases unmatched: 6. This CDR3 is built from 15 residues. The CDR3 nucleotides read TGTGCCAGCCTTCAGCGGGAGGGGTCCTACAATGAGCAGTTCTTC. Protein product: CASLQREGSYNEQFF.

The table lists this clonotype with a few counts. The V call is TRBV7-9, the J call TRBJ2-7; the match to TRBD2 covers 13 bases. V dropped 5 bases and J dropped 0; count of bases not matched to a gene: 13. There are 19 residues in the CDR3. Germline V lookup: CDR1 SEHNR, CDR2 FQNEAQ (reference sequence). As DNA, the CDR3 is TGTGCCAGCAGCCGCCAGCGCTCGACTAGCGGGAGGACCTCCTACGAGCAGTACTTC. As protein: CASSRQRSTSGRTSYEQYF.

V gene TRBV6-6 combines with J gene TRBJ1-1, with TRBD1 matching over 7 bases. The J segment lost 8 bases and the V segment lost 5 bases, leaving 8 bases of the junction unmatched. Germline-derived CDR1 and CDR2 are MNHNY and SVGAGI (reference sequence). The CDR3 sequence is 13 residues long. The CDR3 DNA sequence: TGTGCCAGCAGTGAGGGGGCAATTGGAGAAGCTTTCTTT. Protein sequence: CASSEGAIGEAFF.

In its sample, this clonotype was seen a few times. The chain combines TRBV24-1 with TRBJ2-5, with D perhaps matching TRBD1 (6 bases). The V gene lost 0 bases and the J gene lost 3 bases, with 7 bases spanning the gap. This CDR3 comprises 14 residues. Germline loops: CDR1 KGHDR, CDR2 SFDVKD. In DNA form, the CDR3 reads TGTGCCACCAGTGATTTGAAGGGGGAAGAGACCCAGTACTTC. The encoded protein is CATSDLKGEETQYF.